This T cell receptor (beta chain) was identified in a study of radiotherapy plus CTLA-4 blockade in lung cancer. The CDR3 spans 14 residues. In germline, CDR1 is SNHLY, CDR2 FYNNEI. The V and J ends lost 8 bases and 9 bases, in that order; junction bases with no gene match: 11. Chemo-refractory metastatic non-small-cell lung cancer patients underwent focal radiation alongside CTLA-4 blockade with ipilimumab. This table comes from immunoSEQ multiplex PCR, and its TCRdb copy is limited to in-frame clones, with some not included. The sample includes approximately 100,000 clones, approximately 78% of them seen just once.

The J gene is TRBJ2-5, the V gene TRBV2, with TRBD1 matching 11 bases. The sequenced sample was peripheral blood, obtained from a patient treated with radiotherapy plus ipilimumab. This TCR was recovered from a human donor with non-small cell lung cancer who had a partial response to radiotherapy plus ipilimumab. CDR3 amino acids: CASGALGQGAAQYF. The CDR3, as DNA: TGTGCCAGCGGAGCCTTAGGACAGGGGGCGGCCCAGTACTTC.